This is a list of T cell receptor beta chains from one sample in a study of T cells in Graves' hyperthyroidism and ophthalmopathy. MiXCR was run by TCRdb on the multiplex PCR reads, yielding one entry per CDR3 protein. This table has a few hundred thousand distinct CDR3 sequences, 14% appearing once. Specimen: blood. These receptors were collected from a woman younger than 45 with Graves' ophthalmopathy. Each CDR3 is given with its conserved first and last residue. The D gene is left open where the match is weak. The size field is filled for only some rows; it gives once, few, many or a size class.

v_call	clone_size	j_call	d_call	cdr3_nt	cdr3_aa
TRBV30	many	TRBJ1-4	TRBD1	TGTGCCTGGAGTGTAGGGACAGGGGGCTATGAAAAACTGTTTTTT	CAWSVGTGGYEKLFF
TRBV6-4	many	TRBJ2-1	TRBD1	TGTGCCAGCAGTGAAGCGGACAGGGTTAGTGGTGAGCAGTTCTTC	CASSEADRVSGEQFF
TRBV29-1	few	TRBJ1-1	NA	TGCAGCGTTGGGGACTGGAGAACTACAAAGAACACTGAAGCTTTCTTT	CSVGDWRTTKNTEAFF
TRBV5-4	many	TRBJ2-2	TRBD2	TGTGCCAGCACCGGGGGGGCTAGTACAAACACCGGGGAGCTGTTTTTT	CASTGGASTNTGELFF
TRBV11-3	many	TRBJ2-1	NA	TGTGCCAGCGGGGGGAACTACAATGAGCAGTTCTTC	CASGGNYNEQFF
TRBV3-1	many	TRBJ2-3	NA	TGTGCCAGCAAAAGTGCAGATACGCAGTATTTT	CASKSADTQYF
TRBV10-3	many	TRBJ2-1	NA	TGTGCCATCACTTCGGCGAGCTCCTACAATGAGCAGTTCTTC	CAITSASSYNEQFF
TRBV4-1	NA	TRBJ1-3	TRBD1	TGCGCCAGCAGCCAAGAAGGGACAGGGTATGAAAACACCATATATTTT	CASSQEGTGYENTIYF
TRBV29-1	NA	TRBJ1-2	NA	TGCAGCGTTGATGGGGCCGAGCATGGCTACACCTTC	CSVDGAEHGYTF
TRBV24-1	few	TRBJ2-5	NA	TGTGCCACCAAAAAGACCCAGTACTTC	CATKKTQYF
TRBV25-1	many	TRBJ1-1	NA	TGTGCCAGCAGGGTGCGGGGTACTGAAGCTTTCTTT	CASRVRGTEAFF
TRBV19	many	TRBJ2-3	NA	TGTGCCAGTAGTATCGGGTCTCCGACCGTTAGCACAGATACGCAGTATTTT	CASSIGSPTVSTDTQYF
TRBV2	many	TRBJ1-6	NA	TGTGCCAGCAGTGACGGGCAATCTTCACCCCTCCACTTT	CASSDGQSSPLHF
TRBV19	few	TRBJ2-4	NA	TGTGCCAGTAGTCCTCGAGGGGCGGGGGCTAACATTCAGTACTTC	CASSPRGAGANIQYF
TRBV29-1	many	TRBJ2-5	NA	TGCAGCGTTGAGGGTCTGGGGGATACGGGGGAGACCCAGTACTTC	CSVEGLGDTGETQYF
TRBV30	many	TRBJ1-5	NA	TGTGCCTGGAGGGCTTTTAGCAATCAGCCCCAGCATTTT	CAWRAFSNQPQHF
TRBV6-1	many	TRBJ1-2	NA	TGTGCCAGCAGTGAAGGATTGGGGTTCTCCTGGAGTGGCTACACCTTC	CASSEGLGFSWSGYTF
TRBV20-1	many	TRBJ2-3	TRBD2	TGCAGTGCTAGAGATTTAGGGACTAGCGGGTTCCATACGCAGTATTTT	CSARDLGTSGFHTQYF
TRBV20-1	few	TRBJ2-1	TRBD2	TGCAGTGCTAAATATCTAGCGGGGGTGTATGAGCAGTTCTTC	CSAKYLAGVYEQFF
TRBV20-1	many	TRBJ2-7	NA	TGCAGTGCTAGAGTAGGCAGTGCCTACGAGCAGTACTTC	CSARVGSAYEQYF
TRBV27	NA	TRBJ2-4	NA	TGTGCCAGCAGTTTCCGGGGTAAAAACATTCAGTACTTC	CASSFRGKNIQYF
TRBV2	NA	TRBJ2-5	NA	TGTGCCAGCAGAGTCACCAGGGGGGTGAGGGAGACCCAGTACTTC	CASRVTRGVRETQYF
TRBV3-1	many	TRBJ2-3	NA	TGTGCCAGCAGCCAAGTGGGCGGGGCAACAGATACGCAGTATTTT	CASSQVGGATDTQYF
TRBV12-3/TRBV12-4	few	TRBJ1-5	NA	TGTGCCAGCAGTTTAGTAAACAATCAGCCCCAGCATTTT	CASSLVNNQPQHF
TRBV20-1	NA	TRBJ1-1	NA	TGCAGTGCTACCCTACTACGCCAGAACACTGAAGCTTTCTTT	CSATLLRQNTEAFF
TRBV7-7	many	TRBJ2-7	TRBD1	TGTGCTAGCAGTCTAAGCCCGGGACAGGGGACCGAGCAGTACTTC	CASSLSPGQGTEQYF
TRBV7-6	many	TRBJ1-3	NA	TGTGCCAGCAGCTTAGGCCCGCCGGTCGACTCTGGAAACACCATATATTTT	CASSLGPPVDSGNTIYF
TRBV20-1	NA	TRBJ1-4	NA	TGCAGTGCCCTTGACCCCGACGGCGAAAAACTGTTTTTT	CSALDPDGEKLFF
TRBV6-1	NA	TRBJ1-1	NA	TGTGCCAGCAGTGTCCAGTCAGGGGCTTTCTTT	CASSVQSGAFF
TRBV3-1	many	TRBJ1-2	TRBD1	TGTGCCAGCAGCCAAGAAGGGGACAGAAACTATGGCTACACCTTC	CASSQEGDRNYGYTF
TRBV11-3	many	TRBJ1-1	NA	TGTGCCAGCAGCTCGGGACCGCCGATGAACACTGAAGCTTTCTTT	CASSSGPPMNTEAFF
TRBV7-9	NA	TRBJ1-3	NA	TGTGCCAGCAGCCGGGGGGCAATGAGCTCTGGAAACACCATGTATTTT	CASSRGAMSSGNTMYF
TRBV5-1	few	TRBJ2-7	NA	TGCGCCAGCGGAGGTGGGGAAACCTACGAGCAGTACTTC	CASGGGETYEQYF
TRBV6-1	few	TRBJ1-1	NA	TGTGCCAGCAGTTCTCTACGGATGTCAACTGAAGCTTTCTTT	CASSSLRMSTEAFF
TRBV7-8	many	TRBJ1-3	NA	TGTGCCAGCAGCGCGCAGAGTCGGTTGGGCTCTGGAAACACCATATATTTT	CASSAQSRLGSGNTIYF
TRBV24-1	many	TRBJ2-5	NA	TGTGCCACCAGTGATTCGGGCAGGGAGACCCAGTACTTC	CATSDSGRETQYF
TRBV6-1	many	TRBJ1-5	NA	TGTGCCAGCAGTGAAATCAGGGATCAGCCCCAGCATTTT	CASSEIRDQPQHF
TRBV7-2	many	TRBJ2-5	NA	TGTGCCAGCAGCTTAGATTGGGGGGTACAAGAGACCCAGTACTTC	CASSLDWGVQETQYF
TRBV4-1	NA	TRBJ2-7	NA	TGCGCCAGCAGCCATGGCCGGGACAACTCCTACGAGCAGTACTTC	CASSHGRDNSYEQYF
TRBV7-2	NA	TRBJ2-2	NA	TGTGCCAGCAGCTTAGGGGGGGGGCCGTCTCCCGGGGAGCTGTTTTTT	CASSLGGGPSPGELFF
TRBV6-1	many	TRBJ2-3	NA	TGTGCCAGCAGTCGCCGGGACCCCCGGGATACGCAGTATTTT	CASSRRDPRDTQYF
TRBV27	NA	TRBJ1-4	NA	TGTGCCAGCAGGTCCTGGGGCACTAATGAAAAACTGTTTTTT	CASRSWGTNEKLFF
TRBV12-3/TRBV12-4	many	TRBJ1-1	NA	TGTGCCAGCAACATTGCCGGGGCGAACACTGAAGCTTTCTTT	CASNIAGANTEAFF
TRBV2	many	TRBJ1-1	TRBD1	TGTGCCAGCAGGAAGACAGGGAGGAACACTGAAGCTTTCTTT	CASRKTGRNTEAFF
TRBV5-1	NA	TRBJ2-5	NA	TGCGCCAGCAGCCCCCCAAACCAAGAGACCCAGTACTTC	CASSPPNQETQYF
TRBV7-2	few	TRBJ1-3	NA	TGTGCCAGCAGCTTGAGCGTAGGGGGCTCTGGAAACACCATATATTTT	CASSLSVGGSGNTIYF
TRBV7-6	many	TRBJ2-1	NA	TGTGCCAGCAGTCAAACTAGCTTCAACATCGACGAGCAGTTCTTC	CASSQTSFNIDEQFF
TRBV7-2	NA	TRBJ1-5	NA	TGTGCCAGCAGCTTAGAAGACGGCAGACCAAATCAGCCCCAGCATTTT	CASSLEDGRPNQPQHF
TRBV15	NA	TRBJ2-2	NA	TGTGCCACCAGCAGAGAATGGGGCGGTGGTGGGGAGCTGTTTTTT	CATSREWGGGGELFF
TRBV19	few	TRBJ2-2	NA	TGTGCCAGTAAGATGAGGGGTCCGTACACCGGGGAGCTGTTTTTT	CASKMRGPYTGELFF
TRBV27	many	TRBJ2-3	NA	TGTGCCAGCAGTTTATTAGGGTTCACAGATACGCAGTATTTT	CASSLLGFTDTQYF
TRBV6-1	NA	TRBJ2-2	NA	TGTGCCAGCAGTGAAATTGATCGAGGATTCTTCGCCGGGGAGCTGTTTTTT	CASSEIDRGFFAGELFF
TRBV12-3/TRBV12-4	many	TRBJ2-3	TRBD2	TGTGCCAGCAGTTTAATAGTAGCGGGGGGAGATACAGATACGCAGTATTTT	CASSLIVAGGDTDTQYF